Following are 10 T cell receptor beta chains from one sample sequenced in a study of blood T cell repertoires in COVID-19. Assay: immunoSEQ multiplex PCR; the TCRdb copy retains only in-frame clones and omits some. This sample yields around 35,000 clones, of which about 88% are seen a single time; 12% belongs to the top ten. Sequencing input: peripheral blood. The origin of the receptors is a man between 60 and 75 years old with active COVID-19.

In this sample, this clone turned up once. The CDR3 sequence is CASSLGQHANYGYTF. The DNA of the CDR3 is TGTGCCAGCAGCTTAGGGCAACACGCTAACTATGGCTACACCTTC. The chain uses TRBV7-9 and TRBJ1-2; no reliable D call. This CDR3 is 15 amino acids long. Germline-derived CDR1 and CDR2 are SEHNR and FQNEAQ (reference sequence). The V and J ends lost 1 base and 0 bases respectively, with 9 bases between them.

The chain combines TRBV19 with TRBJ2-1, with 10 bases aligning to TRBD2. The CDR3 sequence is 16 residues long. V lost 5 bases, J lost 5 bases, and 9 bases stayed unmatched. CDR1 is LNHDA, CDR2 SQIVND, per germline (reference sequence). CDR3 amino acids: CASSGLAGDRHNEQFF. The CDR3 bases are TGTGCCAGTAGTGGGCTAGCGGGAGATCGTCACAATGAGCAGTTCTTC.

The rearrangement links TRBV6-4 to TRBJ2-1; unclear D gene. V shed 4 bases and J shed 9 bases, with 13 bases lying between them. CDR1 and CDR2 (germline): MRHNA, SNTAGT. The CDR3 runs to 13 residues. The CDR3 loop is CASSGLVGSEQFF. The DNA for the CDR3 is TGTGCCAGCAGTGGTCTAGTTGGAAGTGAGCAGTTCTTC.

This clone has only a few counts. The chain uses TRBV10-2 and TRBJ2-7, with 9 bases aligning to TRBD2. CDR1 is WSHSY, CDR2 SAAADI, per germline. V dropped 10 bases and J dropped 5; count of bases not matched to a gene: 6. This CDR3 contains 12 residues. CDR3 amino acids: CATEGLAHEQYF. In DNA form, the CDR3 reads TGCGCCACAGAGGGACTAGCTCACGAGCAGTACTTC.

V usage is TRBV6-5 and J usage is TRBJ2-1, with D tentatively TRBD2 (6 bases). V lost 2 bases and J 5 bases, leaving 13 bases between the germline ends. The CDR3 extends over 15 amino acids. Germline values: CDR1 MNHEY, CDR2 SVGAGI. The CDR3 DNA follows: TGTGCCAGCAGTTACGTATCGGGGGAGCACAATGAGCAGTTCTTC. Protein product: CASSYVSGEHNEQFF.

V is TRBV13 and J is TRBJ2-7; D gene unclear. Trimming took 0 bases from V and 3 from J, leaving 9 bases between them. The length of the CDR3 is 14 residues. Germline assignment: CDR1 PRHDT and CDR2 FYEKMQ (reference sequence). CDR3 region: CASSLGTPDYEQYF. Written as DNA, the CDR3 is TGTGCCAGCAGCTTAGGAACTCCCGACTACGAGCAGTACTTC. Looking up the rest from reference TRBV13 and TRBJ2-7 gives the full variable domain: AAGVIQSPRHLIKEKRETATLKCYPIPRHDTVYWYQQGPGQDPQFLISFYEKMQSDKGSIPDRFSAQQFSDYHSELNMSSLELGDSALYFCASSLGTPDYEQYFGPGTRLTVT.

Here the CDR3 DNA reads TGTGCCAGCTCACCACGGCCCAATGACTACGAGCAGTACTTC. Protein: CASSPRPNDYEQYF. The rearrangement uses TRBV18 and TRBJ2-7; D is unclear. This CDR3 spans 14 amino acids. Trimming shortened V by 1 base and J by 3 bases, and 10 bases separated the two germline ends. Germline V gene data show CDR1 as KGHSH and CDR2 as LQKENI.

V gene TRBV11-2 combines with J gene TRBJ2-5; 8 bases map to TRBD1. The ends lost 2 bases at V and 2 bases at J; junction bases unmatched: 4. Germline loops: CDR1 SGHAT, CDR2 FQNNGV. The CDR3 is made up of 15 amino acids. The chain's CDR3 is CASSLSTGGQETQYF. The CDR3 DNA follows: TGTGCCAGCAGCTTATCCACAGGGGGGCAAGAGACCCAGTACTTC.

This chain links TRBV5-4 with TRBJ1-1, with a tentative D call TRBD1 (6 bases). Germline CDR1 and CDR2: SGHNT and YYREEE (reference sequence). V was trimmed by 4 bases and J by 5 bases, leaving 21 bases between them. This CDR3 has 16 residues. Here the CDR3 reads CASSTPQQGWQTEAFF. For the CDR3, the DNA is TGTGCCAGCAGCACGCCCCAACAGGGATGGCAAACTGAAGCTTTCTTT. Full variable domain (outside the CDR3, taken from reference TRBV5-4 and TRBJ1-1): ETGVTQSPTHLIKTRGQQVTLRCSSQSGHNTVSWYQQALGQGPQFIFQYYREEENGRGNFPPRFSGLQFPNYSSELNVNALELDDSALYLCASSTPQQGWQTEAFFGQGTRLTVV.

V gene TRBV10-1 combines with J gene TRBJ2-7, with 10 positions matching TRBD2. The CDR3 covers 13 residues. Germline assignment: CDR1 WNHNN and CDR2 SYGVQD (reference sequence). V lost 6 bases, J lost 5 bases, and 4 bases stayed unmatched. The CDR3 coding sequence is TGCGCCAGCAGGGCTAGCGGGAGTCACGAGCAGTACTTC. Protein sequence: CASRASGSHEQYF.